One sample yielded the 8 T cell receptor beta chains listed below, sequenced in a study of T cell responses to AZD1222 COVID-19 vaccine (dated by TCRdb to 2020 to 2022). Receptor amplification or capture employed the immunoSEQ multiplex PCR assay. The table was pulled from immuneACCESS by TCRdb, which kept in-frame rearrangements only. Such tables lose some clones; where checked, under half of the loss comes from unresolved V genes, and the rest has no known cause. In this sample the table shows about 200,000 clones, 85% to 95% of which occur a single time. Less than 4% of the sample is taken by the ten largest. The sample's time point, from its label and the paper: about 28 days (+/-7) after the second vaccine dose. This sample's treatment or condition label indicates: meningococcal conjugate vaccine given as trial control. Sequencing used peripheral blood, obtained 28 days after the second dose of the MenACWY control vaccine. The receptors were gathered from an adult who received the MenACWY meningococcal vaccine as a control.

The chain links TRBV3-1 (or the pseudogene TRBV3-2) to TRBJ2-7; 12 bases are a match to TRBD2. The germline V gene encodes CDR1 LGHDT and CDR2 YNNKEL (reference sequence). The ends lost 4 bases at V and 3 bases at J; junction bases unmatched: 10. The CDR3 is 17 residues long. The CDR3 here is CASSPRIGTSGFYEQYF. In DNA form, the CDR3 reads TGTGCCAGCAGCCCAAGAATTGGGACTAGCGGGTTCTACGAGCAGTACTTC.

The V gene is TRBV10-1, the J gene TRBJ1-1; no reliable D call. This CDR3 spans 16 amino acids. Germline assignment: CDR1 WNHNN and CDR2 SYGVQD (reference sequence). V lost 11 bases to trimming and J lost 1 base, with 23 bases between them. The CDR3 DNA sequence: TGCGCCGGGCCTAAGAATTGGGTCAGACGGAACACTGAAGCTTTCTTT. This codes for CAGPKNWVRRNTEAFF.

The chain has TRBV5-1 and TRBJ1-3; D perhaps matches TRBD1 (5 bases). Per germline, CDR1 SGHRS and CDR2 YFSETQ. The CDR3 loop spans 15 amino acids. V was pared by 5 bases and J by 1 base, with 13 bases between. CDR3 sequence (DNA): TGCGCCAGCAGTCTCGGGACGGCATCTGGAAACACCATATATTTT. Protein sequence: CASSLGTASGNTIYF.

V and J are TRBV4-1 and TRBJ1-2, with 8 positions matching TRBD1. This CDR3 has 16 amino acids. Germline lookup yields CDR1 MGHRA and CDR2 YSYEKL. The junction had 4 bases not matched to a gene; V was cut back by 0 bases and J by 1 base. Here the CDR3 reads CASSQDPDRGNYGYTF. The CDR3 nucleotides read TGCGCCAGCAGCCAAGACCCCGACAGGGGTAACTATGGCTACACCTTC.

The CDR3 DNA follows: TGTGCCAGCAGCCCATTCCGACAGTACAATGAGCAGTTCTTC. Its protein product is CASSPFRQYNEQFF. This chain connects TRBV3-1 (or the pseudogene TRBV3-2) to TRBJ2-1; possible D gene TRBD1, 5 bases. CDR1 is LGHDT and CDR2 is YNNKEL in the germline V gene (reference sequence). The CDR3 has 14 amino acids. V lost 4 bases and J lost 4, with 11 bases in between.

This clone has just one count. V and J are TRBV2 and TRBJ1-6; D uncertain. From germline, CDR1 is SNHLY and CDR2 FYNNEI. Trimming took off 0 bases at V and 8 bases at J, with 8 bases between the two ends. This CDR3 region has 14 residues. The CDR3 region is CASSEARLHSPLHF. CDR3 bases: TGTGCCAGCAGTGAAGCGCGGCTTCATTCACCCCTCCACTTT.

V is TRBV19 and J is TRBJ1-5, with D possibly matching TRBD1 (5 bases). The germline CDR1 and CDR2 sequences are LNHDA and SQIVND (reference sequence). This CDR3 has 13 residues. Trimming took off 5 bases at V and 7 bases at J, with 12 bases between the two ends. The CDR3 loop is CASSLQGRQPQHF. CDR3 nucleotide sequence: TGTGCCAGTAGTCTCCAGGGAAGACAGCCCCAGCATTTT.

In this sample, this clone turned up once. V gene TRBV6-6 combines with J gene TRBJ1-2; TRBD1 is a possible D gene (6 bases). Trimming took off 2 bases at V and 6 bases at J, with 16 bases between the two ends. The CDR3 is 15 residues long. Germline assignment: CDR1 MNHNY and CDR2 SVGAGI (reference sequence). The CDR3 DNA sequence: TGTGCCAGCAGTTACGGTGTCGCGGGGGCGGATGGCTACACCTTC. Amino acids: CASSYGVAGADGYTF.